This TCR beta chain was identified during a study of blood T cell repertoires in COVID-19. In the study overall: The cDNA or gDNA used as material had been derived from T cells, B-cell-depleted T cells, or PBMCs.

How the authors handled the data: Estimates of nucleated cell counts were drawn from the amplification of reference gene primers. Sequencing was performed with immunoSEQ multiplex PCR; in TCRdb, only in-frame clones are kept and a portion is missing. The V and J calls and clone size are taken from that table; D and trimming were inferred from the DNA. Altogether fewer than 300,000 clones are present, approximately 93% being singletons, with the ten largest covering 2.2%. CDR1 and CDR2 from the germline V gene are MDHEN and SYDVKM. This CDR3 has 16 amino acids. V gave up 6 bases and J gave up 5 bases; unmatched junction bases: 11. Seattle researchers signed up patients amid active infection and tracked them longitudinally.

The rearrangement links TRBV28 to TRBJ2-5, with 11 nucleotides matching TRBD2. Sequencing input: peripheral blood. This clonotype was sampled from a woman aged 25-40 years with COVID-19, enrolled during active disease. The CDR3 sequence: CASRTPGLAGLETQYF. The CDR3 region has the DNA TGTGCCAGCAGAACCCCCGGACTAGCGGGTTTGGAGACCCAGTACTTC. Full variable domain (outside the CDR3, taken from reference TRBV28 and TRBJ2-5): DVKVTQSSRYLVKRTGEKVFLECVQDMDHENMFWYRQDPGLGLRLIYFSYDVKMKEKGDIPEGYSVSREKKERFSLILESASTNQTSMYLCASRTPGLAGLETQYFGPGTRLLVL.